These 13 T cell receptor beta chains originate from one sample sequenced in a study of T cells in Graves' hyperthyroidism and ophthalmopathy. The TCR beta CDR3 regions underwent amplification using RNA transcripts as the source. Initially, a first-round RT-PCR of the TCR CDR3 employed the HTBI primer set. MiXCR, run by TCRdb on the multiplex PCR reads, gives a single entry per CDR3 protein. The data hold approximately 690,000 distinct CDR3 sequences, with less than 25% observed a single time. The sequenced material came from blood. Receptors were obtained from a man aged 25 to 40 with Graves' ophthalmopathy.

This clonotype showed up many times. The chain carries TRBV11-2 and TRBJ2-7; D is possibly TRBD2 (5 bases). Trimming took 9 bases from V and 3 from J, leaving 21 bases between them. The CDR3 consists of 15 residues. Germline V CDR1 and CDR2: SGHAT, FQNNGV. CDR3 sequence reads: CASRSAGRPLYEQYF. The CDR3 DNA reads TGTGCCAGTAGAAGCGCGGGTAGGCCCCTCTACGAGCAGTACTTC.

The genes are TRBV5-4 and TRBJ1-4; tentatively, D is TRBD1 (5 bases). The CDR3 sequence is 15 residues long. CDR1 and CDR2 from the germline V gene are SGHNT and YYREEE (reference sequence). Trimming shortened V by 4 bases and J by 6 bases, and 16 bases separated the two germline ends. CDR3 in DNA: TGTGCCAGCAGCGATCGAAACCTGGGGGATGAAAAACTGTTTTTT. Translating it yields CASSDRNLGDEKLFF.

V usage is TRBV6-5 and J usage is TRBJ1-1, with TRBD1 matching over 7 bases. This CDR3 contains 15 residues. Germline-derived CDR1 and CDR2 are MNHEY and SVGAGI. V shed 1 base, J shed 0 bases, and the junction held 2 bases outside the gene matches. The DNA for the CDR3 is TGTGCCAGCAGTTACTGGGGACAGATGAACACTGAAGCTTTCTTT. It translates to CASSYWGQMNTEAFF.

This clonotype showed up many times. The rearrangement joins TRBV20-1 to TRBJ2-1, with D perhaps given as TRBD1 or TRBD2 (6 bases each). The CDR3 covers 16 residues. CDR1 DFQATT and CDR2 SNEGSKA come from the germline V gene (reference sequence). With 0 bases removed from V and 0 bases from J, the gap between germline ends came to 12 bases. The CDR3 sequence: CSARDRGLHSYNEQFF. The CDR3 bases are TGCAGTGCTAGAGATCGGGGGCTCCACTCCTACAATGAGCAGTTCTTC.

The chain links TRBV19 to TRBJ2-1, with 9 bases identical to TRBD2. With V trimmed by 10 bases and J by 7 bases, 8 bases remained unmatched. The germline V gene has CDR1 LNHDA and CDR2 SQIVND (reference sequence). This CDR3 has 13 amino acids. CDR3 sequence reads: CATNAGGPNEQFF. In nucleotides, the CDR3 is TGTGCCACAAACGCGGGAGGGCCGAATGAGCAGTTCTTC.

The chain has TRBV7-2 and TRBJ1-2, with D unresolved. V lost 0 bases, J lost 3 bases, and 5 bases lay in between. Germline lookup yields CDR1 SGHTA and CDR2 FQGNSA. The CDR3 consists of 13 residues. The CDR3, as DNA: TGTGCCAGCAGCTTAGCAGAGTACTATGGCTACACCTTC. Its translation is CASSLAEYYGYTF.

The chain combines TRBV6-5 with TRBJ2-1; TRBD2 aligns across 13 bases. Germline V gene sequence: CDR1 MNHEY, CDR2 SVGAGI. Trimming at V came to 0 bases and at J to 5 bases, leaving 4 bases not matched to a gene. The CDR3 totals 17 residues. The CDR3 bases are TGTGCCAGCAGTTACTCTGGGACTAGCGGGACCAACAATGAGCAGTTCTTC. Amino acid sequence: CASSYSGTSGTNNEQFF.

This clonotype was seen more than once but under ten times. The rearrangement links TRBV6-1 to TRBJ2-3; TRBD2 agrees at 7 bases. V was clipped by 4 bases and J by 2 bases; unmatched bases: 15. The CDR3 has 18 residues. Germline V gives CDR1 MNHNS, CDR2 SASEGT. CDR3 in amino acids: CASSAPRSLAADTDTQYF. The DNA of the CDR3 is TGTGCCAGCAGTGCTCCTCGTTCGCTAGCGGCCGACACAGATACGCAGTATTTT.

The chain couples TRBV9 to TRBJ2-7; TRBD2 agrees at 10 bases. Germline V CDR1 and CDR2: SGDLS, YYNGEE. This CDR3 region has 15 residues. J was trimmed by 7 bases and V by 4 bases; bases with no gene match: 11. This chain's CDR3 is CASSFGLAALGEQYF. In DNA, the CDR3 is TGTGCCAGCAGCTTTGGACTAGCGGCCTTAGGTGAGCAGTACTTC.

This clonotype has only a few counts. The chain combines TRBV20-1 with TRBJ2-1; D remains unclear. From germline, CDR1 is DFQATT and CDR2 SNEGSKA (reference sequence). This CDR3 has 12 residues. Deletions cut 6 bases from V and 4 bases from J, with 10 bases between. The CDR3 DNA follows: TGCAGTGCGCCCCGTGAATACAATGAGCAGTTCTTC. Residues: CSAPREYNEQFF.

The V call is TRBV5-1, the J call TRBJ2-2, with 9 bases lining up with TRBD2. Germline loops: CDR1 SGHRS, CDR2 YFSETQ. J gave up 4 bases and V 3 bases, and 13 bases lay outside the gene matches. This CDR3 has 18 residues. The CDR3 reads CASSWGGAGGPTTGELFF. The CDR3 DNA reads as TGCGCCAGCAGCTGGGGTGGAGCGGGAGGTCCGACCACCGGGGAGCTGTTTTTT.

At least ten counts were recorded for this clonotype. The V call is TRBV2, the J call TRBJ2-1; the D gene is possibly TRBD2 (7 bases). The length of the CDR3 is 14 residues. V lost 6 bases, J lost 8 bases, and 17 bases lay in between. The V gene's germline CDR1 is SNHLY and CDR2 FYNNEI. CDR3 coding DNA: TGTGCCAGCAGGGGCGGGGGCCAGGGGCATGAGCAGTTCTTC. Translating gives CASRGGGQGHEQFF.

This clonotype has a count of ten or more. This chain connects TRBV7-2 to TRBJ2-7, with 10 bases that match TRBD2. This CDR3 is 16 amino acids long. V dropped 5 bases and J dropped 6; count of bases not matched to a gene: 13. Germline CDR1 reads SGHTA; CDR2 reads FQGNSA. The CDR3 here is CASSPRGLAGVTEQYF. The CDR3 nucleotides are TGTGCCAGCAGCCCCAGGGGGCTAGCGGGAGTAACCGAGCAGTACTTC.